This TCR beta chain is drawn from a study of control samples from healthy donors and cancer patients (dated by TCRdb to about 2020). On this clone itself: Its antigen is not yet known. No much larger clonotype is one base removed from it; base qualities were not supplied.

Libraries came from the immunoSEQ multiplex PCR assay. In its TCRdb copy, this immuneACCESS table keeps in-frame sequences only and misses some clones. Where compared with another copy, unresolved V genes explain less than half of these, and the others have no known cause. The sample table holds around 150,000 clones, of which around 94% were seen once. 13% to 15% of the sample belongs to the ten largest clones. There are 13 amino acids in the CDR3, from cysteine to phenylalanine inclusive. CDR3 DNA is the only sequence kept; it has 39 bases, read in frame from the first base. The germline V gene (reference sequence) supplies CDR1 LNHDA and CDR2 SQIVND. The trim is 4 bases for V and 6 bases for J, with a gap of 10 bases between the germline ends.

The sequenced sample was PBMCs. The rearranged chain carries TRBV19 and TRBJ1-5; the best D guess is TRBD1, with 5 bases matching. This clonotype was obtained from a man aged 55 to 69 with colorectal cancer. The CDR3 reads as follows: CASSTSGTQPQHF. The DNA sequence is given as TGTGCCAGTAGTACCTCAGGGACTCAGCCCCAGCATTTT.